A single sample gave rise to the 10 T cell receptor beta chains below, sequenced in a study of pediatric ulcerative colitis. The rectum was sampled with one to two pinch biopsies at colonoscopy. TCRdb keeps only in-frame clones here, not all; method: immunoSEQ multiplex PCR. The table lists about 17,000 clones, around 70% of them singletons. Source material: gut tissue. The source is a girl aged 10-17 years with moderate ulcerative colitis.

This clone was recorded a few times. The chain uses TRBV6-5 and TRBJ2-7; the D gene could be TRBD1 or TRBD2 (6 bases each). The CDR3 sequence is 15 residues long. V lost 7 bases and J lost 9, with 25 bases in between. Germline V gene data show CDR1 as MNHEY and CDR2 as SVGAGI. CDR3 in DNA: TGTGCCAGCAAACCGCCGGGGGCAGGGTTGGTCGGGCAGTACTTC. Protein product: CASKPPGAGLVGQYF.

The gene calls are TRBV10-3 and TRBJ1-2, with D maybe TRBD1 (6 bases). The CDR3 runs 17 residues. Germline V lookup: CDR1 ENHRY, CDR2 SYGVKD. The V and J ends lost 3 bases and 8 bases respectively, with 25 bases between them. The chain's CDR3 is CAISDTARTANSFGYTF. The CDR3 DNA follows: TGTGCCATCAGTGACACCGCGAGGACAGCGAACTCGTTCGGCTACACCTTC.

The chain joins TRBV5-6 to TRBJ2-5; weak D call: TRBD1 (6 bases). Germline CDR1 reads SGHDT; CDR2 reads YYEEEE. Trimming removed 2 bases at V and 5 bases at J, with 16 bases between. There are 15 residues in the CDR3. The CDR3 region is CASSFRTGRWETQYF. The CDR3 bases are TGTGCCAGCAGCTTCAGAACAGGGCGGTGGGAGACCCAGTACTTC.

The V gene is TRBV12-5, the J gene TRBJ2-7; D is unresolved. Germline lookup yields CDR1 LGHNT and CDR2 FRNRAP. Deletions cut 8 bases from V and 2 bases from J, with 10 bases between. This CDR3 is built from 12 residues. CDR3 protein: CASTPETYEQYF. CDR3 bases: TGTGCTAGTACCCCGGAGACCTACGAGCAGTACTTC.

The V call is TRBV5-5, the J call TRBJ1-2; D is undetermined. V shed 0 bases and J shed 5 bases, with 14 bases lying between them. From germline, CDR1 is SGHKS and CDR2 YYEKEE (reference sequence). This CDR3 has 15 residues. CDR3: CASSLATSEGYGYTF. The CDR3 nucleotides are TGTGCCAGCAGCTTGGCCACCAGCGAAGGATATGGCTACACCTTC.

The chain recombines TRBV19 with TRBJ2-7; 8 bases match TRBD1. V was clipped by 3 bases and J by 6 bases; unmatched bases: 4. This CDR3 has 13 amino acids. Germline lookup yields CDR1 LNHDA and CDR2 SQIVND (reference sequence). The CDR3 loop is CASSMTGDGEQYF. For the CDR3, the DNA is TGTGCCAGTAGTATGACAGGGGATGGCGAGCAGTACTTC.

The CDR3 sequence: CASSFSYQGSEQFF. In DNA form, the CDR3 reads TGTGCCAGCAGCTTCAGTTACCAGGGTTCTGAGCAGTTCTTC. The rearrangement links TRBV11-2 to TRBJ2-1, with a weak D call TRBD1 (5 bases). The V and J ends lost 3 bases and 9 bases respectively, with 15 bases between them. The CDR3 has 14 amino acids. CDR1 and CDR2 (germline): SGHAT, FQNNGV.

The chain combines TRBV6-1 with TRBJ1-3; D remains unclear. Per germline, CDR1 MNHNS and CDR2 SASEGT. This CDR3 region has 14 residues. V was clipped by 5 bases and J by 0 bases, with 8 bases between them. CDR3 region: CASSFGSSGNTIYF. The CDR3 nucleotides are TGTGCCAGCAGTTTCGGAAGCTCTGGAAACACCATATATTTT.

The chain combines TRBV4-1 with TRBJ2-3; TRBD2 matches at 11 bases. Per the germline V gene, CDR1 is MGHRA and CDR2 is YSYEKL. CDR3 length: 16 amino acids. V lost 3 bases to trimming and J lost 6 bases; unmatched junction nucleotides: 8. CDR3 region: CASSHGTSGAGDTQYF. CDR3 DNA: TGCGCCAGCAGCCACGGGACTAGCGGTGCTGGTGATACGCAGTATTTT.

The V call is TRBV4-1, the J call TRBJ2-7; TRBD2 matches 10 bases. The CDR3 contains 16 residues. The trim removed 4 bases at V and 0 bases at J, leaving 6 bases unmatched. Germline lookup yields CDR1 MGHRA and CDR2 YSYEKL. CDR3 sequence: CASSRGLADSSYEQYF. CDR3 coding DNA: TGCGCCAGCAGCCGAGGACTAGCGGACAGCTCCTACGAGCAGTACTTC.